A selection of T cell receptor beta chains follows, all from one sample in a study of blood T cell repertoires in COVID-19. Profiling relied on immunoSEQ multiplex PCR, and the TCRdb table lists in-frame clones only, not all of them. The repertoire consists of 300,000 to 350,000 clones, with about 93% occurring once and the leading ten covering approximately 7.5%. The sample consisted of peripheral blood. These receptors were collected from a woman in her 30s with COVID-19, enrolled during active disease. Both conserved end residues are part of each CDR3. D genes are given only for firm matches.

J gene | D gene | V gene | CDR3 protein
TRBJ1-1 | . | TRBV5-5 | CASTFIGGALTEAFF
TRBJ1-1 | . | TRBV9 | CASSVQPGGGTEVFF
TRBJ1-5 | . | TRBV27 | CASSFRSNQPQHF
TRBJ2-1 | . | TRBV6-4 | CASSDGSWNEQFF
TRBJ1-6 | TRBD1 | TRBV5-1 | CASSLYSDRGYQGSNSPLHF
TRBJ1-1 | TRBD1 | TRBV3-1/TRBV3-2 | CASSQDRQGRAFF
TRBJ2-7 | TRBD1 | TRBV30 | CACQSPGQGTTREQYF
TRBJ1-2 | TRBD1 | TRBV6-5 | CASSYRDRGRRGYTF
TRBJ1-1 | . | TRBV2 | CASSEATQTTEAFF
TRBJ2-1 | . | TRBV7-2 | CASSLPNYYNEQFF
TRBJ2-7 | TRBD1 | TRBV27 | CASSFDGTGWYEQYF
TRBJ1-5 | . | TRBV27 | CASSPGQSSNQPQHF
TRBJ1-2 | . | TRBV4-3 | CASSQDGGANYGYTF
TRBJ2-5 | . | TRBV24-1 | CATSDPDIFRETQYF
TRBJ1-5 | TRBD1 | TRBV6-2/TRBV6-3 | CASSRTGDAAYSNQPQHF
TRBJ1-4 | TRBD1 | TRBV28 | CASSLLGRGNEKLFF
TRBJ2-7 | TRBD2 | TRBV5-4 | CASSLAGLAGSYEQYF
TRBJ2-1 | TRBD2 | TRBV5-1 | CASSLRLLAGDWARNEQFF
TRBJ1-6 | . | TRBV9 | CASSVAGPPISPLHF
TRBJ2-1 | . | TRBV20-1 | CSASPAGSYNEQFF
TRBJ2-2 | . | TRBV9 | CASSVYNRGHPGAGELFF
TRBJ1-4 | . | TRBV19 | CASSIIRGATNEKLFF
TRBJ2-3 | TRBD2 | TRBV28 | CASSLGGSRADTQYF
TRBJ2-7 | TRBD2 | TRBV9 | CASSVGAGGAWEQYF
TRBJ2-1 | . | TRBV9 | CASSVGGASYNEQFF
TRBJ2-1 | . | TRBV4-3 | CASSQEVLAGNEQFF
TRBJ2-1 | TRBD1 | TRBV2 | CASSTGGKDEQFF
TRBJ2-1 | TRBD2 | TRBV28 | CATTRAGERSYNEQFF
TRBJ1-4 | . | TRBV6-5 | CASSYRGGREKLFF
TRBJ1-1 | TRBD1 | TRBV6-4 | CASSERGTGTFWNTEAFF
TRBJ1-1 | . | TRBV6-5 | CASSYQGRNTEAFF
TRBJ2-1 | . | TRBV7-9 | CASSLGGRAYNEQFF
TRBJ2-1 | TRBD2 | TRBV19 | CASRPLAEPYNEQFF
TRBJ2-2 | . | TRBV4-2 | CASSQVPGYTGELFF
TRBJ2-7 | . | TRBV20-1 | CSASEGSEQYF
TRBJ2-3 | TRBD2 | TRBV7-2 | CASSPGLAGGTDTQYF
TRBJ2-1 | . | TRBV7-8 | CASSPPRADEQFF
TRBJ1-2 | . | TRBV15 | CATSPREIGPGYTF
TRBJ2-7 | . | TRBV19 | CASSIVHYEQYF
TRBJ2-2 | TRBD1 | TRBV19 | CASSSRDRGNTGELFF
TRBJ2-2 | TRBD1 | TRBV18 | CASSFSGTGTGELFF